Listed below are T cell receptor beta chains from one sample, sequenced in a study of shared clonotypes between healthy human individuals. Produced via immunoSEQ multiplex PCR; TCRdb's table is partial and in-frame only. The sample lists roughly 2.5 million clones, around nine tenths seen once, with around 0.14% in the top ten. Sequencing was performed on naive CD4+ T cells sorted from blood. These receptors originate from a man aged 18 to 35 in good health. The CDR3 runs from the conserved cysteine through the conserved F or W. A D gene is named only where the DNA matches it firmly. Some rows have no size entry. The others give once, few or many, or a class for an expanded clone.

D gene,V gene,J gene,clone size,CDR3 DNA,CDR3 protein
TRBD1,TRBV5-4,TRBJ2-5,.,TGTGCCAGCAGCTTCCTGGGACAGGGGTTGGAGACCCAGTACTTC,CASSFLGQGLETQYF
.,TRBV7-2,TRBJ1-5,few,TGTGCCAGCAGCTTGGGCGATGGTAGCAATCAGCCCCAGCATTTT,CASSLGDGSNQPQHF
.,TRBV19,TRBJ2-7,.,TGTGCCACGGGTGGAGAGCCGGGACGCCCTTCCTACGAGCAGTACTTC,CATGGEPGRPSYEQYF
.,TRBV13,TRBJ2-3,.,TGTGCCAGCAGCCCAACAGGGAAGGCCACAGATACGCAGTATTTT,CASSPTGKATDTQYF
.,TRBV5-4,TRBJ1-2,.,TGTGCCAGCAGCCCAGACTCCAACTATGGCTACACCTTC,CASSPDSNYGYTF
TRBD2,TRBV10-2,TRBJ2-2,.,TGCGCCAGCAGTGAGGCTAGCGGGACTAATATAAACGGGGAGCTGTTTTTT,CASSEASGTNINGELFF
.,TRBV5-8,TRBJ2-5,.,TGTGCCAGCAGCTTGGGTCGGAACCAAGAGACCCAGTACTTC,CASSLGRNQETQYF
.,TRBV5-4,TRBJ1-5,once,TGTGCCAGCAGCTTGCAAGGGATCAATCAGCCCCAGCATTTT,CASSLQGINQPQHF
TRBD1,TRBV5-1,TRBJ1-1,.,TGCGCCAGCAGCTTGGGATTACAGGGGGCGAGCACTGAAGCTTTCTTT,CASSLGLQGASTEAFF
TRBD2,TRBV19,TRBJ2-2,.,TGTGCCAGTAGTACCAAGGGACTAGCGGGGCTGAACACCGGGGAGCTGTTTTTT,CASSTKGLAGLNTGELFF
.,TRBV9,TRBJ2-3,.,TGTGCCAGCAGCGTAGGAAGCGTCGCTAGCACAAACTGGGGAGATACGCAGTATTTT,CASSVGSVASTNWGDTQYF
TRBD2,TRBV28,TRBJ2-5,.,TGTGCCAGCAACCTAGCGGGGGGGCGGGAGACCCAGTACTTC,CASNLAGGRETQYF
TRBD1,TRBV6-5,TRBJ2-3,.,TGTGCCAGCAGCCGAGGGGACAGGGGGACAGATACGCAGTATTTT,CASSRGDRGTDTQYF
.,TRBV25-1,TRBJ1-6,.,TGTGCCAGCAGTGATCCCGGGGAGTCCCTCTATAATTCACCCCTCCACTTT,CASSDPGESLYNSPLHF
.,TRBV5-6,TRBJ2-3,.,TGTGCCAGCAGCTTGGACTTCACAGATACGCAGTATTTT,CASSLDFTDTQYF
.,TRBV11-2,TRBJ2-3,.,TGTGCCAGCAGCTTAGGTACAGATACGCAGTATTTT,CASSLGTDTQYF
TRBD2,TRBV2,TRBJ2-1,.,TGTGCCAGCAGTGAGTTAGCGGGAGGTGGAAGCTCCTACAATGAGCAGTTCTTC,CASSELAGGGSSYNEQFF
TRBD2,TRBV5-1,TRBJ2-3,.,TGCGCCAGCAGCTCAGCTAGCGGGACAACCGATACGCAGTATTTT,CASSSASGTTDTQYF
.,TRBV19,TRBJ1-1,.,TGTGCCAGTAACACAGGGACTGAAGCTTTCTTT,CASNTGTEAFF
.,TRBV19,TRBJ2-5,.,TGTGCCAGTAGTATAGGTCAGGGGAAGGAGACCCAGTACTTC,CASSIGQGKETQYF
.,TRBV10-3,TRBJ1-1,.,TGTGCCATCAGTGAGTCAGGAAGGAACACTGAAGCTTTCTTT,CAISESGRNTEAFF
.,TRBV19,TRBJ2-7,once,TGTGCCAGCTCAGCTACATCCTACGAGCAGTACTTC,CASSATSYEQYF
.,TRBV5-4,TRBJ1-6,.,TGTGCCAGCAGCCCTTTTTCGGGGGCCCTAAATTCACCCCTCCACTTT,CASSPFSGALNSPLHF
TRBD2,TRBV29-1,TRBJ2-7,.,TGCAGCGCAGGACTAGCGGGAGCTGTCGAGCAGTACTTC,CSAGLAGAVEQYF
TRBD2,TRBV7-8,TRBJ2-3,.,TGTGCCAGCAGCTTTATGACTAGCGGGGGGAGCGATACGCAGTATTTT,CASSFMTSGGSDTQYF
.,TRBV7-2,TRBJ1-1,.,TGTGCCAGCAGCCCTGGGGGCAGGCAGAACACTGAAGCTTTCTTT,CASSPGGRQNTEAFF
TRBD1,TRBV18,TRBJ1-5,few,TGTGCCAGCTCACCCGGGACAGGGGCCAGTCAGCCCCAGCATTTT,CASSPGTGASQPQHF
TRBD2,TRBV2,TRBJ2-1,.,TGTGCCAGCAGCCCGTGGACTAGCGGGAGTTCTGGTGAGCAGTTCTTC,CASSPWTSGSSGEQFF
TRBD2,TRBV27,TRBJ2-3,.,TGTGCCAGCAGTTTAAGCGGGAGGCCGAGCACAGATACGCAGTATTTT,CASSLSGRPSTDTQYF
.,TRBV5-1,TRBJ2-1,.,TGCGCCAGCAGCCTGGACCTCGGCTCCTACAATGAGCAGTTCTTC,CASSLDLGSYNEQFF
.,TRBV7-8,TRBJ2-3,.,TGTGCCAGCAGCTCGAGACCGGTGGTGACTAGTGGTTCTCTGGATACGCAGTATTTT,CASSSRPVVTSGSLDTQYF